This is a list of T cell receptor beta chains from one sample in a study of T-cell reconstitution after alpha-beta-depleted transplantation in children. One entry per CDR3 protein results from TCRdb running MiXCR on the PCR reads. This table holds about half a million distinct CDR3 sequences, roughly an eighth found once. Sequencing was performed on PBMCs from the stem cell graft donor, taken from the stem cell graft. Source of these receptors: a human donor who donated a stem cell graft to a child with combined immunodeficiency. Both conserved end residues are part of each CDR3. Fields, in order: CDR3 DNA, CDR3 protein, J gene, V gene, D gene, clone size. D genes are given only for firm matches. Not every row has a clone size; where given, it reads once, few, many or a size class.

TGTGCCATCTGCAGGGACATGAACACTGAAGCTTTCTTT,CAICRDMNTEAFF,TRBJ1-1,TRBV10-3,NA,NA
TGTGCCAGCAGCCTGGGACTAGCGGGGGCGGTCCCCACAGATACGCAGTATTTT,CASSLGLAGAVPTDTQYF,TRBJ2-3,TRBV11-1,TRBD2,many
TGCGCCAGCAGCTGGACAGGTACCTACGAGCAGTACTTC,CASSWTGTYEQYF,TRBJ2-7,TRBV5-1,TRBD1,many
TGTGCCAGCTCCCTGTTTAGGGACCTACCCTACGAGCAGTACTTC,CASSLFRDLPYEQYF,TRBJ2-7,TRBV18,NA,NA
TGTGCCAGCAGCTTAGCCGGGACAGGGGTCCAGGACGAGCAGTACTTC,CASSLAGTGVQDEQYF,TRBJ2-7,TRBV7-2,TRBD1,few
TGTGCCAGCAGTTTATCTTACGGGACAGACCAAGAGACCCAGTACTTC,CASSLSYGTDQETQYF,TRBJ2-5,TRBV12-3/TRBV12-4,TRBD1,many
TGTGCCAGCAGTTATGGAGCTGTCAGAGATACGCAGTATTTT,CASSYGAVRDTQYF,TRBJ2-3,TRBV12-3/TRBV12-4,NA,NA
TGTGCCAGCAGCCAAGTTTTACGGGGACAGCCGGGAACCTACGAGCAGTACTTC,CASSQVLRGQPGTYEQYF,TRBJ2-7,TRBV3-1,TRBD1,NA
TGTGCCAGCACCTTGGGGGTTGGGGGCAAAAACATTCAGTACTTC,CASTLGVGGKNIQYF,TRBJ2-4,TRBV12-3/TRBV12-4,NA,few
TGCGCCAGCAGCCCACCTAAGGGAGCCTACGAGCAGTACTTC,CASSPPKGAYEQYF,TRBJ2-7,TRBV4-3,NA,many
TGTGCCAGCCGTCTTGGCTACCGTGCCAATGAGCGGTCGTTCTTC,CASRLGYRANERSFF,TRBJ2-1,TRBV12-3/TRBV12-4,NA,once
TGTGCCACCAGCAGAGTAGGCCAGGCGAGCTATGGCTACACCTTC,CATSRVGQASYGYTF,TRBJ1-2,TRBV15,NA,many
TGTGCCAGCAGTGAAAGTTCCGGGGAGCTGTTTTTT,CASSESSGELFF,TRBJ2-2,TRBV2,NA,few
TGTGCCAGCAGCTTGGAGCCGGGCGAGGGGGTCTACAATGAGCAGTTCTTC,CASSLEPGEGVYNEQFF,TRBJ2-1,TRBV5-5,NA,NA
TGCAGTGCTAGAGATCCCATTGGGAATCAGCCCCAGCATTTT,CSARDPIGNQPQHF,TRBJ1-5,TRBV20-1,NA,NA
TGTGCCAGCAGGAGCCCAGACAGGGGTCTTTACGAGCAGTACTTC,CASRSPDRGLYEQYF,TRBJ2-7,TRBV27,TRBD1,NA
TGCGCCAGCAGCTTGTCTCACTCGACGGCCTACAATGAGCAGTTCTTC,CASSLSHSTAYNEQFF,TRBJ2-1,TRBV5-1,NA,NA
TGCAGTGCTAGAACTACAGGGGGCCCCAATCAGCCCCAGCATTTT,CSARTTGGPNQPQHF,TRBJ1-5,TRBV20-1,TRBD1,many
TGCGCCAGCAGCCAAGTGGTATATGACGAGCAGTACTTC,CASSQVVYDEQYF,TRBJ2-7,TRBV4-3,NA,many
TGTGCCACCAGCAGAGGCGGGGGAATAATTAGCAATCAGCCCCAGCATTTT,CATSRGGGIISNQPQHF,TRBJ1-5,TRBV15,NA,few
TGTGCCAGCAGCGAATTGGGACTGCCTAATTCACCCCTCCACTTT,CASSELGLPNSPLHF,TRBJ1-6,TRBV12-3/TRBV12-4,NA,NA
TGCAGTGCGGATGGAGGAAGGACGGAGCTACCCTACGAGCAGTACTTC,CSADGGRTELPYEQYF,TRBJ2-7,TRBV20-1,NA,NA
TGTGCCAGCAGTTTAGAGGGCATCAGGCGGCAGCCCCAGCATTTT,CASSLEGIRRQPQHF,TRBJ1-5,TRBV12-3/TRBV12-4,NA,many
TGTGCCAGCAGCGCTGGACAGGTCACAGATACGCAGTATTTT,CASSAGQVTDTQYF,TRBJ2-3,TRBV9,TRBD1,many
TGTGCCCGCCGGGACAGGGGTCAAGAGACCCAGTACTTC,CARRDRGQETQYF,TRBJ2-5,TRBV30,TRBD1,few
TGTGCCACCAGCGAGGACAGGGGGCAGGGTGGCTACACCTTC,CATSEDRGQGGYTF,TRBJ1-2,TRBV15,TRBD1,few
TGCGCCAGCAGCTTGGGCTCGGGCCCTCCGTCAAATGAGCAGTTCTTC,CASSLGSGPPSNEQFF,TRBJ2-1,TRBV5-1,NA,NA
TGTGCCAGCACCTCAAGACAGGGGGCCTTTGGCTACACCTTC,CASTSRQGAFGYTF,TRBJ1-2,TRBV2,TRBD1,few
TGTGCCAGCCTCGGGAGGTATAATTCACCCCTCCACTTT,CASLGRYNSPLHF,TRBJ1-6,TRBV12-3/TRBV12-4,NA,few
TGTGCCAGCAGTTACAGCATAGCGTCTAGGGCAGATACGCAGTATTTT,CASSYSIASRADTQYF,TRBJ2-3,TRBV6-5,NA,few
TGTGCCAGCAGTTCGCTAGACAGGGGGCTCAATCAGCCCCAGCATTTT,CASSSLDRGLNQPQHF,TRBJ1-5,TRBV12-3/TRBV12-4,TRBD1,many
TGTGCCATCAGTGAGTCGGACCCAGCGGGGGTGATCACAGATACGCAGTATTTT,CAISESDPAGVITDTQYF,TRBJ2-3,TRBV10-3,TRBD2,few
TGTGCTGGTTCCAGGAGCTCCTACAATGAGCAGTTCTTC,CAGSRSSYNEQFF,TRBJ2-1,TRBV12-3/TRBV12-4,NA,NA
TGCGCCAGCAGCCATGAACCAGGGAGTGACTTGGATGAGCAGTTCTTC,CASSHEPGSDLDEQFF,TRBJ2-1,TRBV4-3,NA,NA
TGCAGTGCTAGAGATCTAAGACTAGCGGGAGAGGTGGTGACCCAGTACTTC,CSARDLRLAGEVVTQYF,TRBJ2-5,TRBV20-1,TRBD2,NA
TGTGCCAGCAGTACTACTCGACGTCCTACCGACTATGGCTACACCTTC,CASSTTRRPTDYGYTF,TRBJ1-2,TRBV6-5,NA,NA
TGTGCCAGCAGGGGACAGCCTGATTTCTACGAGCAGTACTTC,CASRGQPDFYEQYF,TRBJ2-7,TRBV21-1,NA,NA
TGTGCCAGCAGTTTAGGCACAGATCCTAACTATGGCTACACCTTC,CASSLGTDPNYGYTF,TRBJ1-2,TRBV12-3/TRBV12-4,NA,few
TGTGCCAGCAGCTTAGGAGGACAGGGATACTCCAAAGTCCACTTC,CASSLGGQGYSKVHF,TRBJ2-5,TRBV7-9,TRBD1,few
TGTGCCAGCAGTTTGCCGGCAGGGCGTAGCGAGCAGTACTTC,CASSLPAGRSEQYF,TRBJ2-7,TRBV12-3/TRBV12-4,NA,few
TGTGCCAGCTCACCATCACTAGCGGGGGTCAATGAGCAGTTCTTC,CASSPSLAGVNEQFF,TRBJ2-1,TRBV18,TRBD2,few
TGCAGCGTGGCCCGGGTGGCGGGAGCGCCAGATACGCAGTATTTT,CSVARVAGAPDTQYF,TRBJ2-3,TRBV29-1,TRBD2,medium-sized